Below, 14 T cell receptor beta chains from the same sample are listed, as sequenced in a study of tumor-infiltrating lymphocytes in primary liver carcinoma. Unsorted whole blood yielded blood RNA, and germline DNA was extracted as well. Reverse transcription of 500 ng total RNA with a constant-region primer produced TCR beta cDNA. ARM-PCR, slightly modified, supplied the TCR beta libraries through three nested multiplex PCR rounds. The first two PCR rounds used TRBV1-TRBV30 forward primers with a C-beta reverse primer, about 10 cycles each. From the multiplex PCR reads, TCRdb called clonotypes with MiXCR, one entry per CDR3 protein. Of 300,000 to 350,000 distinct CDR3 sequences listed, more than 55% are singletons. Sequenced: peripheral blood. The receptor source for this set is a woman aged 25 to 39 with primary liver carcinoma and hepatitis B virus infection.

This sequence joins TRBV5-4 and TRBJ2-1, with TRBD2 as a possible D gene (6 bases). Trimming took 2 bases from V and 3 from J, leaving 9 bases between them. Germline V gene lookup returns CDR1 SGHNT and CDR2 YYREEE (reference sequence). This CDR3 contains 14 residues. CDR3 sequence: CASSFSSDYNEQFF. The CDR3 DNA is TGTGCCAGCAGCTTTTCTAGCGACTACAATGAGCAGTTCTTC. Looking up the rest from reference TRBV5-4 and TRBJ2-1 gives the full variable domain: ETGVTQSPTHLIKTRGQQVTLRCSSQSGHNTVSWYQQALGQGPQFIFQYYREEENGRGNFPPRFSGLQFPNYSSELNVNALELDDSALYLCASSFSSDYNEQFFGPGTRLTVL.

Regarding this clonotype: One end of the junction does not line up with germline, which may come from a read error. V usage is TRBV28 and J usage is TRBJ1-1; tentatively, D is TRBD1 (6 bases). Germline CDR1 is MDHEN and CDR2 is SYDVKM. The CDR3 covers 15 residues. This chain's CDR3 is CASSLSGGLNTEAFF. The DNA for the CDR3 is TGTGCCAGTAGTTTATCGGGGGGGCTGAACACTGAAGCTTTCTTT.

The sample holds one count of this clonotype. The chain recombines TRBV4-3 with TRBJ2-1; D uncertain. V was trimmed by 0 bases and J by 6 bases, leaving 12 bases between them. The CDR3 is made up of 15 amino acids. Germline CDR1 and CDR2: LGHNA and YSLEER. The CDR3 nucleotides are TGCGCCAGCAGCCAAGACGGCAGTTGGGGCAATGAGCAGTTCTTC. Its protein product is CASSQDGSWGNEQFF.

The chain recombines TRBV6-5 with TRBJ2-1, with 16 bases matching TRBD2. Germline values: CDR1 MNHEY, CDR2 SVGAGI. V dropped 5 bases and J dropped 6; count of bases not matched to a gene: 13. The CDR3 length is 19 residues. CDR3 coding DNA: TGTGCCAGCAGTCCCGGGACTAGCGGGAGGGCCGGCGCCTTCAATGAGCAGTTCTTC. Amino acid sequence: CASSPGTSGRAGAFNEQFF.

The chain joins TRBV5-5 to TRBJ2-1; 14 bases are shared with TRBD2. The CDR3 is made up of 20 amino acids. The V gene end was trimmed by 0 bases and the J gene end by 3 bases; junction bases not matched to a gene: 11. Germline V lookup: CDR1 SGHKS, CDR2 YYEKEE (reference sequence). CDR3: CASSLDPPGLAGAIYNEQFF. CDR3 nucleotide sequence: TGTGCCAGCAGCTTGGACCCGCCGGGACTAGCGGGAGCCATCTACAATGAGCAGTTCTTC. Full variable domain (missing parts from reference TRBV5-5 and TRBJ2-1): DAGVTQSPTHLIKTRGQQVTLRCSPISGHKSVSWYQQVLGQGPQFIFQYYEKEERGRGNFPDRFSARQFPNYSSELNVNALLLGDSALYLCASSLDPPGLAGAIYNEQFFGPGTRLTVL.

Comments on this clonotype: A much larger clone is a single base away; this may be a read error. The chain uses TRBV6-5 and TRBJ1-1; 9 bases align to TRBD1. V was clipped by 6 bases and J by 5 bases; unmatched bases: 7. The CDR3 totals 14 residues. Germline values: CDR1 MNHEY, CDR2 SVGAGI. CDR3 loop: CASRRDRVKTEAFF. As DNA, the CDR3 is TGTGCCAGCAGACGGGACAGGGTAAAAACTGAAGCTTTCTTT.

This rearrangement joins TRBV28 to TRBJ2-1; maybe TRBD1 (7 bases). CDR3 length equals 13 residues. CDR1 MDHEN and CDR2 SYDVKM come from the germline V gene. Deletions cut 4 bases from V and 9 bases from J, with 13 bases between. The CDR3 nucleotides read TGTGCCAGCAGTTGGCAGGGGGGAAGTGAGCAGTTCTTC. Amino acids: CASSWQGGSEQFF.

In nucleotides, the CDR3 is TGTGCCAGCAACAGGGCGGACGGCAATCAGCCCCAGCATTTT. Its protein is CASNRADGNQPQHF. V usage is TRBV7-9 and J usage is TRBJ1-5, with a tentative D call TRBD1 (6 bases). Trimming removed 7 bases at V and 2 bases at J, with 12 bases between. The germline gives CDR1 SEHNR, CDR2 FQNEAQ (reference sequence). The length of the CDR3 is 14 residues. Looking up the rest from reference TRBV7-9 and TRBJ1-5 gives the full variable domain: DTGVSQNPRHKITKRGQNVTFRCDPISEHNRLYWYRQTLGQGPEFLTYFQNEAQLEKSRLLSDRFSAERPKGSFSTLEIQRTEQGDSAMYLCASNRADGNQPQHFGDGTRLSIL.

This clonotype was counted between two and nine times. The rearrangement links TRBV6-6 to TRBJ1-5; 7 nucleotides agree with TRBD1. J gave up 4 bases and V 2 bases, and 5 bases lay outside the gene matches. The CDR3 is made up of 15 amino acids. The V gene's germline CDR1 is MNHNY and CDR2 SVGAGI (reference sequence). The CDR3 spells CASSYTGTVNQPQHF. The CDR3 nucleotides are TGTGCCAGCAGTTACACCGGGACAGTTAATCAGCCCCAGCATTTT.

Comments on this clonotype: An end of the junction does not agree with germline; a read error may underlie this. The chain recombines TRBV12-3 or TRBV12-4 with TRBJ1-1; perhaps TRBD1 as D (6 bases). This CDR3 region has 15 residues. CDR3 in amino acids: CAGSFNRVMNTEAFF. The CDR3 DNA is TGTGCCGGCAGTTTCAACAGGGTTATGAACACTGAAGCTTTCTTT.

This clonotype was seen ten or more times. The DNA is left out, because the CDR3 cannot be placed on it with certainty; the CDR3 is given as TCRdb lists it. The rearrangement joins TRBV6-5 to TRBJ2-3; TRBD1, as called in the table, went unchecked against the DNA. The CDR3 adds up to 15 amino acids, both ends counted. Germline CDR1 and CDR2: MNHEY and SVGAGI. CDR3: CASSSVGQGAPRRYF.

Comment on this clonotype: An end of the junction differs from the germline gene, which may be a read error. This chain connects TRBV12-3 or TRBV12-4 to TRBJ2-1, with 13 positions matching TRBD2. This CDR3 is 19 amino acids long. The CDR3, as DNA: TGTGTCAGCAGTGCCGAACTACTAGCGGGAGGGCCGAGTGGGAATGAGCAGTTCTTC. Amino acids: CVSSAELLAGGPSGNEQFF.

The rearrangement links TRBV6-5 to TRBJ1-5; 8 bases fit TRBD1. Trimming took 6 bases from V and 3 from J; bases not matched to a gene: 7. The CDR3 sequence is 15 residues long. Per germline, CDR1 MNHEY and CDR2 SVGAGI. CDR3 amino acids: CASRRQGTVNQPQHF. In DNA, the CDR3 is TGTGCCAGCAGGAGACAGGGGACGGTCAATCAGCCCCAGCATTTT.

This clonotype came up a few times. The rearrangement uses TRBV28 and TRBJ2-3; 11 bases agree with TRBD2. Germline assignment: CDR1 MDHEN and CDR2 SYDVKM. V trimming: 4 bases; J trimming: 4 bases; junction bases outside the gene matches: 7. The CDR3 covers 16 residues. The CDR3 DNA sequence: TGTGCCAGCAGTTCTAGACTAGCGGGAACCTCAGATACGCAGTATTTT. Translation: CASSSRLAGTSDTQYF.